The rows below give T cell receptor beta chains drawn from one sample of a study of T cells in tumors after PD-1 blockade. TCRdb's copy holds only in-frame clones and misses some; the assay was immunoSEQ multiplex PCR. The table lists 55,000 to 70,000 clones, 80% of them singletons, with 13% in the top ten. Specimen: PBMCs, collected before anti-PD-1 treatment. All receptors derive from a human donor with basal cell carcinoma. Each CDR3 is given with its conserved first and last residue. The D gene is left open where the match is weak.

TRBJ2-2,.,TRBV7-6,CASSWRGSGAGELFF
TRBJ1-6,TRBD1,TRBV2,CASSGDSKNSPLHF
TRBJ2-2,TRBD2,TRBV3-1/TRBV3-2,CASSLRLAGRVGELFF
TRBJ2-7,.,TRBV12-2,CASRLEPKCRDRGSYEQYF
TRBJ2-3,.,TRBV5-1,CASSLAGRGRNTDTQYF
TRBJ1-5,TRBD1,TRBV19,CASSKPQGASSNQPQHF
TRBJ1-5,.,TRBV6-1,CASSEAWGRNQPQHF
TRBJ2-5,TRBD2,TRBV14,CASSQDGTSSVQETQYF
TRBJ2-3,TRBD1,TRBV15,CATSRGNRGSTDTQYF
TRBJ1-2,.,TRBV7-2,CASSLDPDRPPNYGYTF